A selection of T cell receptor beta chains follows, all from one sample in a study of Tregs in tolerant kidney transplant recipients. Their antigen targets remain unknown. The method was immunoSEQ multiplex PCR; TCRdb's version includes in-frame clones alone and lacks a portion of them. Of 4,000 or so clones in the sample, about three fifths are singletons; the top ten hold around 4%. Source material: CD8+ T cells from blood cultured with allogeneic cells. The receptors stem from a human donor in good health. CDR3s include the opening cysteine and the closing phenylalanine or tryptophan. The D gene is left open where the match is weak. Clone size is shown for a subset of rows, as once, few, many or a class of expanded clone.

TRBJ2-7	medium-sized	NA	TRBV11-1	CASSYSGTGEQYF	TGTGCCAGCAGCTATTCAGGGACTGGGGAGCAGTACTTC
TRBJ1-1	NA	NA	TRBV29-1	CSFHSRGGTEAFF	TGCAGCTTCCACTCCAGGGGTGGCACTGAAGCTTTCTTT
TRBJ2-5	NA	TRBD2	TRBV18	CASSPRTSGVQETQYF	TGTGCCAGCTCCCCTCGGACTAGCGGGGTCCAAGAGACCCAGTACTTC
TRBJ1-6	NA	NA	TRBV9	CASSVGDSSPLHF	TGTGCCAGCAGCGTAGGTGACTCATCACCCCTCCACTTT
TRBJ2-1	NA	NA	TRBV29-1	CSVEARFYEQFF	TGCAGCGTTGAGGCTAGATTCTATGAGCAGTTCTTC
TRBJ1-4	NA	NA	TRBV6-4	CASSPGYGTNEKLFF	TGTGCCAGCAGCCCAGGGTATGGAACTAATGAAAAACTGTTTTTT
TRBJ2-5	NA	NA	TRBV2	CASSPTRGIETQYF	TGTGCCAGCAGTCCCACAAGAGGCATTGAGACCCAGTACTTC
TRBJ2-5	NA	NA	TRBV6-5	CASSYWAGHEETQYF	TGTGCCAGCAGTTACTGGGCGGGACACGAAGAGACCCAGTACTTC
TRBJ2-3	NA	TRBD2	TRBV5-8	CASSQAGSTDTQYF	TGTGCCAGCTCCCAAGCGGGGAGCACAGATACGCAGTATTTT
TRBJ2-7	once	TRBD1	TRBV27	CASSPGTGGEQYF	TGTGCCAGCAGCCCGGGGACAGGGGGCGAGCAGTACTTC
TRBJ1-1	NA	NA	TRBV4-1	CASSQGTVNTEAFF	TGCGCCAGCAGCCAGGGTACAGTGAACACTGAAGCTTTCTTT
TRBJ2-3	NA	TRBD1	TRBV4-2	CASSQEQGISTDTQYF	TGTGCCAGCAGCCAAGAACAGGGGATTAGCACAGATACGCAGTATTTT
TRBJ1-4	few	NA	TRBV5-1	CASSLEGVLDEKLFF	TGCGCCAGCAGCTTGGAAGGGGTTTTGGATGAAAAACTGTTTTTT
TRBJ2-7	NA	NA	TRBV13	CASSSTEGGIDSYEQYF	TGTGCCAGCAGCTCAACCGAGGGGGGTATTGACTCCTACGAGCAGTACTTC
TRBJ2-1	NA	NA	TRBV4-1	CASSQEKTYNEQFF	TGCGCCAGCAGCCAAGAGAAGACCTACAATGAGCAGTTCTTC
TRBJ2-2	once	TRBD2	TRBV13	CASSSGGQPDTGELFF	TGTGCCAGCAGCTCGGGGGGGCAGCCAGACACCGGGGAGCTGTTTTTT
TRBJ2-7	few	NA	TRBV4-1	CASSQDGDLFSYEQYF	TGCGCCAGCAGCCAAGATGGGGATCTCTTCTCCTACGAGCAGTACTTC
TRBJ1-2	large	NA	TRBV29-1	CSVWVGRGGYTF	TGCAGCGTTTGGGTGGGAAGGGGAGGCTACACCTTC
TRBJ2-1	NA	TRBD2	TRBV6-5	CASSHGGGNNEQFF	TGTGCCAGCAGTCACGGGGGGGGGAACAATGAGCAGTTCTTC